The table lists the clone carrying this T cell receptor (beta chain) with many counts. Regions amplified from RNA transcripts were the TCR beta CDR3 regions. During a first-round RT-PCR of the TCR CDR3, the HTBI primer set was used. TCRdb reprocessed the multiplex PCR reads with MiXCR, giving one entry per CDR3 protein. The sample carries about 600,000 distinct CDR3 sequences, approximately 16% recorded once. The data stem from a study of T cells in Graves' hyperthyroidism and ophthalmopathy. The source of this sequence is a woman in her forties with Graves' ophthalmopathy. Sequenced material: blood.

This CDR3 is CASRLQGSERSPLHF. CDR3 DNA: TGTGCCAGCAGGCTACAGGGTTCGGAGCGCTCACCCCTCCACTTT. This chain uses TRBV27 with TRBJ1-6; a possible D gene is TRBD1 (6 bases). CDR1 and CDR2 from the germline V gene are MNHEY and SMNVEV (reference sequence). The germline V and J ends were trimmed by 6 bases and 10 bases, with 19 bases remaining between them. This CDR3 has 15 residues.